These 4 T cell receptor beta chains came from one sample sequenced in a study of T cells in Graves' hyperthyroidism and ophthalmopathy. Amplification of TCR beta CDR3 regions used RNA as the template. RT-PCR in the first round (using the HTBI primer set) targeted the TCR CDR3. Each CDR3 protein is one row after TCRdb ran MiXCR on the multiplex PCR reads. The profile covers around 520,000 distinct CDR3 sequences, with roughly 24% appearing a single time and roughly 10% taken by the ten largest. The sample comprised blood. These receptors came from a woman aged 25 to 45 with Graves' ophthalmopathy.

This clonotype was detected many times. V and J are TRBV2 and TRBJ2-2; possible D gene TRBD2, 5 bases. There are 11 residues in the CDR3. Trimming left V 6 bases short and J 9 bases short, with 8 bases between. Germline V gives CDR1 SNHLY, CDR2 FYNNEI. The CDR3 protein is CASRAGRELFF. CDR3 nucleotides: TGTGCCAGCAGGGCGGGTCGGGAGCTGTTTTTT.

This clonotype was recorded at least ten times. This chain's CDR3 is CSGGGQSPYEQYF. The CDR3 DNA reads TGCAGTGGAGGTGGTCAGTCACCCTACGAGCAGTACTTC. The chain joins TRBV20-1 to TRBJ2-7; D is unclear. Per the germline V gene, CDR1 is DFQATT and CDR2 is SNEGSKA (reference sequence). Trimming left V 7 bases short and J 2 bases short, with 15 bases between. This CDR3 comprises 13 residues.

This clonotype has a count of ten or more. The rearrangement links TRBV6-2 or TRBV6-3 to TRBJ2-5, with a weak D call TRBD1 (6 bases). Between the trimmed V and J ends, which lost 6 bases and 2 bases, there was a span of 28 bases. Germline V CDR1 and CDR2: MNHEY, SVGEGT. The CDR3 has 19 residues. The DNA of the CDR3 is TGTGCCAGCAGATCGGGTGGGGGCCGTTATCGAGCTAAGCAAGAGACCCAGTACTTC. Translated: CASRSGGGRYRAKQETQYF.

This clonotype was seen a single time. The chain employs TRBV5-5 and TRBJ2-7, with 7 bases matching TRBD1. V shed 1 base and J 5 bases; nucleotides not matched to a gene: 6. Germline V gene sequence: CDR1 SGHKS, CDR2 YYEKEE (reference sequence). The CDR3 contains 14 residues. The CDR3 loop is CASSLYDRENEQYF. Here the CDR3 DNA reads TGTGCCAGCAGCTTGTACGACAGGGAGAACGAGCAGTACTTC. Filled out from reference TRBV5-5 and TRBJ2-7, the complete variable domain reads DAGVTQSPTHLIKTRGQQVTLRCSPISGHKSVSWYQQVLGQGPQFIFQYYEKEERGRGNFPDRFSARQFPNYSSELNVNALLLGDSALYLCASSLYDRENEQYFGPGTRLTVT.